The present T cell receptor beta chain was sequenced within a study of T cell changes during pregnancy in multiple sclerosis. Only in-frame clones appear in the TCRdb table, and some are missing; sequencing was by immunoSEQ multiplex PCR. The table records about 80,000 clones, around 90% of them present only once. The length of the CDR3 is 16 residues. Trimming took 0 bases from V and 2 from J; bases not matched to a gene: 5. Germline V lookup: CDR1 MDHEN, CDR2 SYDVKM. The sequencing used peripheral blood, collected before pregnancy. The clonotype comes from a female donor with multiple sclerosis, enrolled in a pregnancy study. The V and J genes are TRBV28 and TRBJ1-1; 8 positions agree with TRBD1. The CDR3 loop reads CASSLWGQAVNTEAFF. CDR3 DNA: TGTGCCAGCAGTTTATGGGGACAGGCTGTAAACACTGAAGCTTTCTTT.